Given below is one TCR beta chain in context. The antigen remains undetermined. This entry belongs to a study of T cells in Graves' hyperthyroidism and ophthalmopathy. Study observations and caveats: Researchers report that a 13 V-J model separated ophthalmopathy from stable hyperthyroidism. The blood repertoire included most of the expanded thyroid clonotypes above 0.001.

There were TCR beta CDR3 regions amplified from RNA transcripts. The HTBI primer set drove a first-round RT-PCR of the TCR CDR3. One entry per CDR3 protein, called by TCRdb with MiXCR from the multiplex PCR reads. The sample contains about 580,000 distinct CDR3 sequences, about 14% of which appear only once. The CDR3 has 18 amino acids. Trimming stripped 2 bases from V and 0 bases from J, with 18 bases between. Germline CDR1 reads SGHTA; CDR2 reads FQGNSA. Patients aged 18 to 65 with hyperthyroidism were newly diagnosed, with duration under 2 months. Sample: blood. This TCR was sampled from a young woman with Graves' hyperthyroidism that later progressed to Graves' ophthalmopathy. The chain employs TRBV7-2 and TRBJ2-3, with a possible D match to TRBD2 (5 bases). The chain's CDR3 is CASSLWGAERPSTDTQYF. In nucleotides, the CDR3 is TGTGCCAGCAGCTTATGGGGAGCGGAGAGACCTAGCACAGATACGCAGTATTTT. The full variable domain, completed using reference TRBV7-2 and TRBJ2-3, is GAGVSQSPSNKVTEKGKDVELRCDPISGHTALYWYRQSLGQGLEFLIYFQGNSAPDKSGLPSDRFSAERTGGSVSTLTIQRTQQEDSAVYLCASSLWGAERPSTDTQYFGPGTRLTVL.